This TCR beta chain was sequenced in a study of T cells after yellow fever vaccination. General observations from the study: At approximately 95% for CD4 and about 88% for CD8, most primary-vaccination clones showed up again after the booster. It was a weaker secondary response, yet one that peaked faster, at day 5 versus 15.

This clonotype was found a few times. Its antigen is not identified. One end of the junction is discordant with germline, which a read error may explain. The study made its TCR cDNA through 5'RACE template switching. That step introduced a universal primer site along with UMIs. One entry per CDR3 protein, called by TCRdb with MiXCR from the 5' RACE reads. The sample has under 500,000 distinct CDR3 sequences, roughly 20% seen once; the top ten hold over 15%. This clonotype was obtained from a man younger than 35 who received the YFV17D yellow fever vaccine. This sample comprised PBMCs, obtained before the yellow fever booster vaccination.

CDR3 nucleotides: TGTGCCAGCAGCTTGGACATCAACACCGGGGACCTGTTTTTT. Its protein is CASSLDINTGDLFF. The chain recombines TRBV11-3 with TRBJ2-2; TRBD1 or TRBD2 may be the D gene (5 bases each). CDR1 is SGHNT, CDR2 YENEEA, per germline. The CDR3 is 14 residues long.